The 3 T cell receptor beta chains in this list originate from one sample, sequenced in a study of OX40 agonist ivuxolimab in advanced cancers. Only in-frame clones appear in the TCRdb table, and some are missing; sequencing was by immunoSEQ multiplex PCR. The repertoire has around 7,000 clones, about four fifths of them found once; the top ten carry just under 25%. The material sequenced was CD4+ or CD8+ T cells sorted from blood, taken in a trial of the OX40 agonist ivuxolimab. The receptors derive from an adult with an advanced solid tumor such as melanoma, head and neck, liver or kidney cancer.

This chain links TRBV7-2 with TRBJ1-5, with TRBD1 as a possible D gene (6 bases). This CDR3 contains 14 residues. Looked up from germline, CDR1 is SGHTA and CDR2 is FQGNSA. V was trimmed by 8 bases and J by 2 bases, leaving 13 bases between them. The CDR3 region is CASRSGEGNQPQHF. CDR3 coding DNA: TGTGCCAGCCGCTCAGGGGAAGGCAATCAGCCCCAGCATTTT.

By share of the sample, this clone is medium-sized. The rearrangement links TRBV28 to TRBJ2-7; no definite D call. The CDR3 spans 12 residues. CDR1 and CDR2 (germline): MDHEN, SYDVKM. V was pared by 3 bases and J by 4 bases, with 7 bases between. The CDR3 DNA sequence: TGTGCCAGCAGTTTTAACCCTTACGAGCAGTACTTC. Amino acids: CASSFNPYEQYF.

The gene calls are TRBV6-6 and TRBJ2-2; D remains ambiguous. The CDR3 runs 12 residues. V lost 4 bases and J lost 6, with 6 bases in between. Germline V CDR1 and CDR2: MNHNY, SVGAGI (reference sequence). The CDR3 DNA is TGTGCCAGCAGTTGGGTTCCCGGGGAGCTGTTTTTT. As protein: CASSWVPGELFF.